This T cell receptor (beta chain) stems from a study of hypomethylating agent response in myelodysplastic syndrome (dated by TCRdb to the early 2020s). The study in broad terms: Patients were treated with the hypomethylating agents azacitidine (about 75% of the 11) or decitabine (3 of 11). The cohort included about ten male and a couple of female myelodysplastic syndrome patients. A mean patient age of around 70 +/- 6 years was recorded, and a diploid cytogenetic profile was observed most commonly. The most frequent mutation was TET2, found in about 45% of the 11 patients. Roughly 6 patients responded with complete response or hematologic improvement, and about five patients were non-responders. Response was defined as complete response or hematologic improvement, and patients who met neither criterion were classified as non-responders.

Receptors were amplified or captured by the immunoSEQ multiplex PCR assay. Survey resolution was applied, with two replicates of approximately 200 ng each being run for a total of about 400 ng of DNA per sample. Rearranged TCRB sequences in genomic DNA were detected with the hsTCRB kit using multiplex PCR primers targeting V and J genes. The first PCR used the QIAGEN Multiplex PCR Kit for around 30 cycles to amplify the CDR3 region. A second PCR of seven to eight cycles attached sample barcodes and Illumina adapters to each replicate. Quantification of the pooled libraries was done with a QuantStudio 6 and the KAPA library quantification kit. Around 14 pM of pooled libraries was sequenced on an Illumina MiSeq using 156-cycle single-end reads and a 15-cycle index read. The source study handled its data this way. Of about 150,000 unique clonotypes, more than 1.5% were flagged by VDJdb annotation as previously reported viral-epitope-specific clonotypes. The immunoSEQ Data Assistant and immunoSEQ Analyzer turned the raw reads into TCRB repertoires that were normalized and annotated. Clonotypes were analyzed with the immunarch R package version 0.6.5 and BioAnalyzer. Before richness was estimated, every repertoire was downsampled to match the clone count of the smallest repertoire. Clonotypes were sorted into expanded, contracted or novel categories with Fisher's exact tests, where novel meant the clonotype had zero frequency before treatment. GLIPH2 clustered significantly changed CDR3 beta sequences using simulation_depth=1000 and kmer_min_depth=3, excluding CDR3s shorter than five residues. Not all clones reach the TCRdb copy of this immuneACCESS table, which keeps in-frame sequences only. Checked studies attribute under half of the gap to unresolved V genes and leave the rest unexplained. That table gives V, J and clone size, and the DNA gave D and trimming. The sample table records over 5,000 clones; about 85% of these occur just once. The ten largest clones take up around 14% of the sample.

Notes on this clone: What this receptor recognizes is not known. No clone much larger than this one lies a single base away; base qualities are absent.

CDR1 and CDR2 are read off the germline V gene as SQVTM and ANQGSEA. V loses 1 base, J loses 0 bases, and the germline ends lie 6 bases apart. The CDR3, cysteine through phenylalanine, is 13 amino acids long. The CDR3 DNA has 39 bases and is translated from base 1. Bulk bone marrow was analyzed without sorting T-cell subsets. Bone marrow from 11 to 12 myelodysplastic syndrome patients was immunosequenced for TCR beta CDR3 regions before and after hypomethylating agent therapy. For longitudinal repertoire tracking, a baseline bone marrow plus two to three bone marrows at different post-treatment timepoints were contributed by each patient. Genomic DNA was isolated from whole bone marrow, and DNA quality was assessed with TapeStation, NanoDrop OneC and PicoGreen assays. What the study reported, not specific to this receptor: A possible recognition of novel MDS antigens by the shared GLIPH2 clusters was not confirmed and needs experimental validation. The cohort was small, with only 11 patients analyzed. After hypomethylating agent treatment, no significant change in richness, rarefaction diversity or clonality was seen, either across all patients or within response groups. Novel clonotypes were found to emerge more often in responders, whereas more contracted clonotypes were observed in non-responders after treatment. Healthy control donors were not age-matched to MDS patients, which could have impacted the MDS versus healthy comparison.

Here the sequenced sample was bone marrow, taken before or after starting hypomethylating agent treatment for myelodysplastic syndrome (not recorded which). The source of this sequence is a human donor with myelodysplastic syndrome. This chain is built from TRBV29-1 and TRBJ1-1, with a weak D call of TRBD1 (5 bases match). At the DNA level, the sequence is TGCAGCGTTGAAGGACAGATGAACACTGAAGCTTTCTTT. The resulting protein is CSVEGQMNTEAFF.